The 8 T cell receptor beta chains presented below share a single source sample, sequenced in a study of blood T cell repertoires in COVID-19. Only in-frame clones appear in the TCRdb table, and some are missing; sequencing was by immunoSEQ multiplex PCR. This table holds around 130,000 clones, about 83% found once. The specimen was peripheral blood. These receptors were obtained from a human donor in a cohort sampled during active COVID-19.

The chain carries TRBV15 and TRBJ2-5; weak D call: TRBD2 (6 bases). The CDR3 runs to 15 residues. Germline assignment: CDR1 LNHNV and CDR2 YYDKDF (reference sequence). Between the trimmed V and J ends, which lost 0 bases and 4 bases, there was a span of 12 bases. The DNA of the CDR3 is TGTGCCACCAGCAGAGATCGGGGGTCAGGAGAGACCCAGTACTTC. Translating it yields CATSRDRGSGETQYF.

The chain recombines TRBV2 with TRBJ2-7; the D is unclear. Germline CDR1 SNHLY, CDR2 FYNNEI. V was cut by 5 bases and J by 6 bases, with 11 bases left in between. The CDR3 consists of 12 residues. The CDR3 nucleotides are TGTGCCAGCAGTCAACACGTCCGCGAGCAGTACTTC. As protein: CASSQHVREQYF.

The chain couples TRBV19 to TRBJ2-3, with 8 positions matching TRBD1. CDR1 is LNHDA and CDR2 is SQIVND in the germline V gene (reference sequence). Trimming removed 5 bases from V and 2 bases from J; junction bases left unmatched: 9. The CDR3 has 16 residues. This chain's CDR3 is CASSPSTGGFTDTQYF. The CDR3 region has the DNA TGTGCCAGTAGTCCCTCCACAGGGGGATTCACAGATACGCAGTATTTT. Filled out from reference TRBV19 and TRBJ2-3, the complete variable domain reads DGGITQSPKYLFRKEGQNVTLSCEQNLNHDAMYWYRQDPGQGLRLIYYSQIVNDFQKGDIAEGYSVSREKKESFPLTVTSAQKNPTAFYLCASSPSTGGFTDTQYFGPGTRLTVL.

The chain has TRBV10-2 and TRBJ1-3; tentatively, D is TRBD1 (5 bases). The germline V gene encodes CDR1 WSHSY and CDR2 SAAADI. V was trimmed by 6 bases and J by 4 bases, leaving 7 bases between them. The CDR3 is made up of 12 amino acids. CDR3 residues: CASSPGGNTIYF. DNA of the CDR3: TGCGCCAGCAGCCCAGGGGGAAACACCATATATTTT.

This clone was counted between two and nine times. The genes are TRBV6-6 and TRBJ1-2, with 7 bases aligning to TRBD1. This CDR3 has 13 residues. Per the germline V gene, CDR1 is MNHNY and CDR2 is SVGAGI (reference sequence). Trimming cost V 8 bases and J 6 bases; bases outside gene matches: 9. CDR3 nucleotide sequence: TGTGCCAGCCAGTGGCAGGGGGGAAATGGCTACACCTTC. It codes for CASQWQGGNGYTF.

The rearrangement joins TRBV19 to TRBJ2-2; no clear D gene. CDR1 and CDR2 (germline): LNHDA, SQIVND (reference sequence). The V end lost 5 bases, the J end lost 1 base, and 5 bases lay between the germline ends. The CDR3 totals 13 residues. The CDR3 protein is CASSSWNTGELFF. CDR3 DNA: TGTGCCAGTAGTTCGTGGAACACCGGGGAGCTGTTTTTT.

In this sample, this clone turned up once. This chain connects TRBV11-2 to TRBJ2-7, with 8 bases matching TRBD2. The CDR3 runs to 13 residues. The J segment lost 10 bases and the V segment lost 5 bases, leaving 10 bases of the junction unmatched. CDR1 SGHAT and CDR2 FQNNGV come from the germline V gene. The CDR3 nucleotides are TGTGCCAGCAGCGCCGGGGGGGGTTCGGAACAGTACTTC. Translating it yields CASSAGGGSEQYF.

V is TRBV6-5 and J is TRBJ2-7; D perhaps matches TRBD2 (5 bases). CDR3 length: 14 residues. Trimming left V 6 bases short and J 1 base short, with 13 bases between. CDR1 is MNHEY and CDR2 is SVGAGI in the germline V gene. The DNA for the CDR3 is TGTGCCAGCAGCGTCGCAGAGCGGTCCTACGAGCAGTACTTC. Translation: CASSVAERSYEQYF.